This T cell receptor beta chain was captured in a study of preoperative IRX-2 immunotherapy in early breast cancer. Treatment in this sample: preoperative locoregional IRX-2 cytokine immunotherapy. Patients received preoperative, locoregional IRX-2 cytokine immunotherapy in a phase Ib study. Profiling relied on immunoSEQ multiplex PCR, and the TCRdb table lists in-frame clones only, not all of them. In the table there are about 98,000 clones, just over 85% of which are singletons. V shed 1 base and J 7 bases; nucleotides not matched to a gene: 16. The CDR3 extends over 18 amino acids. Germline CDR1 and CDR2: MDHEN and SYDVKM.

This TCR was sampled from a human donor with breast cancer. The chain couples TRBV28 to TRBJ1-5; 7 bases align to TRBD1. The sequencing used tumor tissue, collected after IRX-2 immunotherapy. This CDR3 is CASSLSPPRQGLIQPQHF. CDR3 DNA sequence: TGTGCCAGCAGTTTATCGCCCCCGCGACAGGGTCTAATCCAGCCCCAGCATTTT.